This T cell receptor beta chain is from a study of T cell responses to AZD1222 COVID-19 vaccine. Study-wide background: Second doses at about 4 or about 12 weeks were pooled. Study-level points and caveats: White British ancestry dominated among donors, who included more females, and clonal diversity was possibly underestimated. Recipients of two AZD1222 doses showed rising Spike-specific TCR breadth and depth. The study reported that nearly half of spike-specific TCRs target unmutated variant regions.

Using immunoSEQ multiplex PCR, the repertoire was profiled, and TCRdb retains in-frame clones only, with some absent. The sample consists of around 120,000 clones, 80% to 90% of them appearing once. In the case of this clone: Its antigen is as yet unknown.

The length of the CDR3 is 15 residues. CDR1 and CDR2 from the germline V gene are SGHTA and FQGNSA. V lost 0 bases to trimming and J lost 10 bases, with 16 bases between them. The sample consisted of peripheral blood, taken on day 0 of AZD1222 vaccination. The receptor was isolated from an adult in good health. The V gene is TRBV7-2, the J gene TRBJ2-1, with D possibly matching TRBD2 (6 bases). The CDR3 loop reads CASSLAWGVIREQFF. The CDR3 DNA reads as TGTGCCAGCAGCTTAGCTTGGGGGGTAATTCGGGAGCAGTTCTTC.